Only a few counts were recorded for the clone carrying this T cell receptor (beta chain). The antigen remains undetermined. MiXCR, applied by TCRdb to the 5' RACE reads, yields one record per CDR3 protein. The table has 200,000 to 300,000 distinct CDR3 sequences, 16% seen once. This sample is part of a study of T-cell memory formation after mild COVID-19. General study findings and limits: Several responding clones turned up in pre-infection memory, indicating that cross-reactive memory may have taken part.

Looked up from germline, CDR1 is SGHRS and CDR2 is YFSETQ. The CDR3 is 15 residues long. The ends were cut back, 0 bases at V and 7 bases at J, with 13 bases in the middle. The sample taken for sequencing was PBMCs or a T cell subset sorted from them (not recorded which). The sequence was collected from a man younger than 30 who had mild COVID-19 (a few samples of this study predate the infection). Cell type and time point are not known. The chain employs TRBV5-1 and TRBJ2-2; D is unclear. This CDR3 is CASSLARFSGGELFF. The CDR3 DNA follows: TGCGCCAGCAGCTTGGCCCGCTTCTCCGGCGGGGAGCTGTTTTTT.